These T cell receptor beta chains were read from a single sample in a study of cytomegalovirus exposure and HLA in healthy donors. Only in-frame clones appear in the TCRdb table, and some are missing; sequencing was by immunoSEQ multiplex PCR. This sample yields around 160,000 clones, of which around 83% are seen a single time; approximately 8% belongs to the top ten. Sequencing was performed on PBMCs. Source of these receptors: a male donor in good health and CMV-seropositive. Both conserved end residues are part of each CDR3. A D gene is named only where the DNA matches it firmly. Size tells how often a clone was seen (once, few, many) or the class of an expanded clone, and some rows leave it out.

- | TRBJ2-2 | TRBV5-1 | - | CASSPLQGSAGELFF | TGCGCCAGCAGCCCCCTCCAGGGATCAGCCGGGGAGCTGTTTTTT
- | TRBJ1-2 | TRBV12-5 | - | CASGLEGGVGGYTF | TGTGCTAGTGGTTTGGAGGGGGGGGTTGGGGGCTACACCTTC
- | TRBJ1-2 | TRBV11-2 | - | CASSLDSYGYTF | TGTGCCAGCAGCCTTGACAGCTATGGCTACACCTTC
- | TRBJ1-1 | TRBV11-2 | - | CASSPPGQGQLMNTEAFF | TGTGCCAGCAGCCCCCCCGGGCAGGGCCAACTTATGAACACTGAAGCTTTCTTT
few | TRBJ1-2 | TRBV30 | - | CACTTTSNDAGARSYTF | TGTGCCTGTACTACTACGTCTAATGACGCGGGCGCTCGAAGCTACACCTTC
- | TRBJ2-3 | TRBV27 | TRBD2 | CASSLRGTSTDTQYF | TGTGCCAGCAGTTTGCGGGGGACTAGCACAGATACGCAGTATTTT
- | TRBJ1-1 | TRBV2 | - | CASSESYSYRTYTEAFF | TGTGCCAGCAGTGAAAGTTACTCTTACCGAACGTACACTGAAGCTTTCTTT
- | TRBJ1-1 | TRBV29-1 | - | CSVVVAGRANTEAFF | TGCAGCGTTGTAGTGGCAGGCCGAGCGAACACTGAAGCTTTCTTT
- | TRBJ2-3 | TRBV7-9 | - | CASSLTGSSTDTQYF | TGTGCCAGCAGCTTAACCGGTTCTAGCACAGATACGCAGTATTTT
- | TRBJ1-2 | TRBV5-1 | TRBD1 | CASSLQGQGSSGYTF | TGCGCCAGCAGCTTGCAGGGACAGGGTTCATCAGGCTACACCTTC
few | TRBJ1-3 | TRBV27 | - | CASSLRAAPGNTIYF | TGTGCCAGCAGTCTGCGGGCAGCCCCTGGAAACACCATATATTTT
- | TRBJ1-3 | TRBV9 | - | CASSVLSQGKGGNTIYF | TGTGCCAGCAGCGTCCTCAGTCAGGGTAAAGGTGGAAACACCATATATTTT
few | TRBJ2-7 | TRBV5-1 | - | CASSHRASYEQYF | TGCGCCAGCAGCCACAGAGCCTCCTACGAGCAGTACTTC
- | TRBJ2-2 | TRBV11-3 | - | CASSQRGLEKVNTGELFF | TGTGCCAGCAGCCAAAGAGGGCTAGAAAAGGTCAACACCGGGGAGCTGTTTTTT
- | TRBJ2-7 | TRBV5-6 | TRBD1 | CASKLDRGLYEQYF | TGTGCCAGCAAACTAGACAGGGGTCTCTACGAGCAGTACTTC
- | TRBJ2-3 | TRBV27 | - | CASSLELLTDTQYF | TGTGCCAGCAGTTTAGAACTGCTAACAGATACGCAGTATTTT
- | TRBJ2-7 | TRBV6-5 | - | CASSSTQAGNEQYF | TGTGCCAGCAGTTCCACACAGGCGGGGAACGAGCAGTACTTC
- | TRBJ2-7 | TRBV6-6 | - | CASSTKGGAPTYEQYF | TGTGCCAGCAGTACAAAGGGGGGGGCCCCTACCTACGAGCAGTACTTC
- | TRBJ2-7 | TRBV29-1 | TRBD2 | CSVWTSGSYEQYF | TGCAGCGTATGGACTAGCGGGAGCTACGAGCAGTACTTC
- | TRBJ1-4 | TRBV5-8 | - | CASSPGGQGRANEKLFF | TGTGCCAGCAGCCCCGGAGGGCAGGGTCGAGCTAATGAAAAACTGTTTTTT
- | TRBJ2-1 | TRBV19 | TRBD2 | CASTTSGGNYNEQFF | TGTGCCAGTACCACAAGCGGGGGGAACTACAATGAGCAGTTCTTC
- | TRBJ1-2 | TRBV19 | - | CASRTEPYGYTF | TGTGCCAGTAGAACGGAGCCCTATGGCTACACCTTC
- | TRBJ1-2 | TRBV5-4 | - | CASSLGTANYGYTF | TGTGCCAGCAGCTTGGGGACAGCTAACTATGGCTACACCTTC
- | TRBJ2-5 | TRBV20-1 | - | CSALIQETQYF | TGCAGTGCCCTTATACAAGAGACCCAGTACTTC
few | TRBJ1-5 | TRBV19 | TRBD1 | CASSILRQGGNQPQHF | TGTGCCAGTAGTATACTTAGACAGGGAGGCAATCAGCCCCAGCATTTT
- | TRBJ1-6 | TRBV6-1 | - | CASSEPQGLTNSPLHF | TGTGCCAGCAGTGAACCACAGGGCTTGACCAATTCACCCCTCCACTTT
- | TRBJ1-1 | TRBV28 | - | CAGMSPGWDTEAFF | TGTGCCGGTATGTCGCCAGGGTGGGACACTGAAGCTTTCTTT
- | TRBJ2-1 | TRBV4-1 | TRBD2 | CASSQGLAGKQFF | TGCGCCAGCAGCCAAGGACTAGCGGGGAAGCAGTTCTTC
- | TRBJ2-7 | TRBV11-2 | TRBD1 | CASSSPGQGTHEQYF | TGTGCCAGCAGCTCACCGGGACAGGGAACCCACGAGCAGTACTTC
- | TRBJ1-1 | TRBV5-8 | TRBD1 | CASSQGQVVGAFF | TGTGCCAGCAGCCAAGGACAGGTAGTAGGAGCTTTCTTT
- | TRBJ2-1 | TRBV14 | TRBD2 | CASSPPGTSPFF | TGTGCCAGCAGCCCGCCCGGGACTAGCCCGTTCTTC
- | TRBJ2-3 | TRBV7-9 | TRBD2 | CASSLGLAGGDTQYF | TGTGCCAGCAGCTTGGGACTAGCGGGAGGTGATACGCAGTATTTT
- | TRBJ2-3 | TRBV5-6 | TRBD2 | CASRELAGVDTQYF | TGTGCCAGCAGGGAGCTAGCGGGAGTAGATACGCAGTATTTT
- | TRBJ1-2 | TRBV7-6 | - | CASRETGVRNYGYTF | TGTGCCAGCAGGGAGACAGGAGTGCGGAACTATGGCTACACCTTC
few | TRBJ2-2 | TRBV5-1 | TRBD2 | CASGTSANTGELFF | TGCGCCAGCGGGACTAGCGCCAACACCGGGGAGCTGTTTTTT